This paragraph covers one TCR beta chain sequence. The antigen remains unidentified. The sample comes from a study of Graves' ophthalmopathy and Graves' hyperthyroidism. About the study: The collection of peripheral blood took place at initial diagnosis, before any treatment.

Amplification of the TCR beta CDR3 regions used RNA transcripts (as template). The first round was an RT-PCR with HTBI primers, and the second round was a multiplex PCR. TCRdb itself ran the multiplex PCR reads through MiXCR, one entry per CDR3 protein. In the table there are some 350,000 distinct CDR3 sequences, roughly a sixth of which are singletons. General study results and limits: Ophthalmopathy progression was predicted by the model at about 70% sensitivity and 72.22% specificity. In blood appeared most of the expanded thyroid clonotypes whose frequency exceeded 0.001.

Germline trimming cut 1 base from V and 4 bases from J; bases unmatched to any gene: 7. The CDR3 loop spans 16 amino acids. CDR1 and CDR2 (germline): MGHRA, YSYEKL. The material sequenced was peripheral blood. J is TRBJ2-7 and V is TRBV4-1; 10 bases match TRBD1. The TCR originated in an adult woman with stable Graves' hyperthyroidism. The CDR3 loop reads CASSQVWTGGDYEQYF. The CDR3, as DNA: TGCGCCAGCAGCCAAGTTTGGACAGGGGGGGATTACGAGCAGTACTTC.